The 9 T cell receptor beta chains listed next were all sequenced from one sample in a study of tumor-infiltrating lymphocytes in primary liver carcinoma. The roughly 19-32 mg bulk tissue piece was not sorted before simultaneous RNA and DNA extraction. From around 500 ng of total RNA, TCR beta-specific cDNA was reverse-transcribed using a constant-region primer. ARM-PCR was slightly modified, and three nested multiplex PCR rounds with it gave rise to the TCR beta libraries. A C-beta reverse primer was combined with TRBV1-TRBV30 forward primers in the first two PCR rounds, and each round had approximately 10 cycles. One entry per CDR3 protein, called by TCRdb with MiXCR from the multiplex PCR reads. This sample has about 100,000 distinct CDR3 sequences, with about 70% found just once. Specimen: liver tumor tissue from sampling region 2. Documented subset: tumor region T2, inferior pole. Receptors were obtained from an older woman with primary liver carcinoma and hepatitis B virus infection.

Points on this clonotype: Sequence at one end of the junction differs from germline and may be a read error. V usage is TRBV29-1 and J usage is TRBJ2-7; the match to TRBD2 covers 9 bases. The CDR3 is 15 amino acids. Germline CDR1 reads SQVTM; CDR2 reads ANQGSEA. CDR3 nucleotides: TGCAACGTTGAGGATAGCGGGAGCCCTCCCTACGAGCAGTATTTC. It yields the protein CNVEDSGSPPYEQYF.

As for this clonotype: One end of the junction is discordant with germline, which a read error may explain. This rearrangement joins TRBV29-1 to TRBJ2-7, with 7 bases lining up with TRBD1. This CDR3 contains 13 residues. In germline, CDR1 is SQVTM, CDR2 ANQGSEA. The CDR3 protein is CSVGKGGGGEQYF. Written as DNA, the CDR3 is TGTAGCGTTGGGAAAGGGGGCGGCGGCGAGCAGTACTTC.

In DNA form, the CDR3 reads TGTGCCAGCATCTCAAGGGAAGGGGGTAGCGAGCAGTACGTC. Translated: CASISREGGSEQYV. The gene calls are TRBV28 and TRBJ2-7; possibly TRBD1 for D (6 bases). Between the trimmed V and J ends, which lost 7 bases and 6 bases, there was a span of 19 bases. The CDR3 extends over 14 amino acids. Looked up from germline, CDR1 is MDHEN and CDR2 is SYDVKM.

This clonotype was seen a single time. The rearrangement joins TRBV7-3 to TRBJ2-1; maybe TRBD2 (7 bases). The V and J ends lost 1 base and 6 bases respectively, with 16 bases between them. This CDR3 is 16 amino acids long. The germline CDR1 and CDR2 sequences are SGHTA and FQGTGA. In DNA, the CDR3 is TGTGCCAGCAGCTTAAATAGGGGGGGGTTCCTCAATGAGCAGTTCTTC. This codes for CASSLNRGGFLNEQFF.

Details on this clonotype: This CDR3 is missing its conserved last phenylalanine or tryptophan, likely due to a read error. This rearrangement joins TRBV30 to TRBJ2-3; D is perhaps TRBD1 (6 bases). Germline V gene sequence: CDR1 GTSNPN, CDR2 SVGIG (reference sequence). The CDR3 has 13 residues. The CDR3, as DNA: TGTGCCTGGAGACAGGGTCGCACAGATATGCAGTATTAT. It encodes CAWRQGRTDMQYY.

A few counts support this clonotype. Just one base apart from a much larger clone, this may be a read error. The chain is built from TRBV6-5 and TRBJ2-2; 9 nucleotides agree with TRBD2. Germline V lookup: CDR1 MNHEY, CDR2 SVGAGI. The length of the CDR3 is 16 residues. V lost 4 bases, J lost 6 bases, and 9 bases stayed unmatched. CDR3 loop: CASSCSLAGAAGELFF. CDR3 DNA: TGTGCCAGCAGTTGCTCATTAGCGGGAGCGGCCGGGGAGCTGTTTTTT.

A remark on this clonotype: One end of the junction is discordant with germline, which a read error may explain. DNA of the CDR3: TGTGCAAGCAGTACTGGACTAACGGGGGAACAAGAGACCCAGTACTTC. This gives the protein CASSTGLTGEQETQYF. The chain links TRBV6-2 or TRBV6-3 to TRBJ2-5; possibly TRBD2 for D (6 bases). The CDR3 consists of 16 residues. Germline CDR1 is MNHEY and CDR2 is SVGEGT.

This clonotype was counted a single time. This chain links TRBV11-2 with TRBJ2-5; 9 positions agree with TRBD2. Germline trimming cut 3 bases from V and 5 bases from J; bases unmatched to any gene: 4. CDR3 length equals 14 residues. CDR1 and CDR2 from the germline V gene are SGHAT and FQNNGV. The CDR3 sequence is CASSFGGRGETQYF. The DNA for the CDR3 is TGTGCCAGCAGCTTCGGCGGGAGGGGGGAGACCCAGTACTTC.

In this sample, this clonotype turned up once. Germline and junction disagree at one end, which may indicate a read error. The chain has TRBV18 and TRBJ1-1; D not resolved. In germline, CDR1 is KGHSH, CDR2 LQKENI. The CDR3 is 13 amino acids. The CDR3 DNA reads as TGTGCCAGCTCACCTACATTTTTCACTGAAGCTCTCTTT. As protein: CASSPTFFTEALF.